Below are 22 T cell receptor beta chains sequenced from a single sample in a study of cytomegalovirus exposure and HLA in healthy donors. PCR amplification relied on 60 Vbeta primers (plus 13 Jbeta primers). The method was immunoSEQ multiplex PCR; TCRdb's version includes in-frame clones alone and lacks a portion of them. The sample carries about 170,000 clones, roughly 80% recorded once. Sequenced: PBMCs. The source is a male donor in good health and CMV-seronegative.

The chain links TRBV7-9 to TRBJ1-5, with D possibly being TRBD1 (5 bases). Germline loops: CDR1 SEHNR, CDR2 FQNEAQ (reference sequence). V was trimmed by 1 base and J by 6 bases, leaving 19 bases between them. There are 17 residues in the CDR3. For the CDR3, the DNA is TGTGCCAGCAGCTTAGGAGTGGGCAGGGAGGGCATTCAGCCCCAGCATTTT. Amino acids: CASSLGVGREGIQPQHF. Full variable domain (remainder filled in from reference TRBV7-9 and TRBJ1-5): DTGVSQNPRHKITKRGQNVTFRCDPISEHNRLYWYRQTLGQGPEFLTYFQNEAQLEKSRLLSDRFSAERPKGSFSTLEIQRTEQGDSAMYLCASSLGVGREGIQPQHFGDGTRLSIL.

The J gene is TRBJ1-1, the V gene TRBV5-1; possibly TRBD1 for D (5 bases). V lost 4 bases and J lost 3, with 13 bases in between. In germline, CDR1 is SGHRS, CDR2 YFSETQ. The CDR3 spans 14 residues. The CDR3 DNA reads TGCGCCAGCAGCCCCACAGGCGGGGACACTGAAGCTTTCTTT. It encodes CASSPTGGDTEAFF.

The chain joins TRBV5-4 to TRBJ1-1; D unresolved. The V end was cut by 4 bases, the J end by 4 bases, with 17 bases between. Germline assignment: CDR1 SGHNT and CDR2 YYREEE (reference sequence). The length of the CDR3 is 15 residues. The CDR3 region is CASSHPTKAVTEAFF. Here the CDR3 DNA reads TGTGCCAGCAGCCACCCCACGAAGGCGGTCACTGAAGCTTTCTTT.

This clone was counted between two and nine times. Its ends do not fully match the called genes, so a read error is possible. This CDR3 reads CSSSPPLGGSDYGYTF. CDR3 coding DNA: TGTTCCAGCAGCCCCCCCCTCGGCGGCTCCGACTATGGCTACACCTTC. This chain uses TRBV7-9 with TRBJ1-2; D is unresolved. The CDR3 runs 16 residues. In germline, CDR1 is SEHNR, CDR2 FQNEAQ (reference sequence).

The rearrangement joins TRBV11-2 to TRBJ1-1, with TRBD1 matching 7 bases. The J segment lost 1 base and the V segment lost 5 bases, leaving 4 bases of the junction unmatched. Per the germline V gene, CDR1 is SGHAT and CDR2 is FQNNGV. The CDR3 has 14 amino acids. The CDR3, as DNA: TGTGCCAGCAGCGCGACAGGGCCGAACACTGAAGCTTTCTTT. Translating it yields CASSATGPNTEAFF.

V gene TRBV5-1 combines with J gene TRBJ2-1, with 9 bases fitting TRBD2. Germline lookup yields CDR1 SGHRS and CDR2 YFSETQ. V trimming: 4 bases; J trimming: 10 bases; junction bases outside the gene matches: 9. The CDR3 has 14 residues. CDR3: CASSELIAGEEQFF. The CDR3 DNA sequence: TGCGCCAGCAGCGAACTTATAGCGGGGGAGGAGCAGTTCTTC.

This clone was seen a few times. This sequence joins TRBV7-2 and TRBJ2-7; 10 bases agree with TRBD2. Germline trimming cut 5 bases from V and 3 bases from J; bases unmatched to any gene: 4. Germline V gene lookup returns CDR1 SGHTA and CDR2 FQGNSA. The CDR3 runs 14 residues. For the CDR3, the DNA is TGTGCCAGCAGCAGTAGCGGGGGGCACTACGAGCAGTACTTC. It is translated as CASSSSGGHYEQYF. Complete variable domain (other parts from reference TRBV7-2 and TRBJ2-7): GAGVSQSPSNKVTEKGKDVELRCDPISGHTALYWYRQSLGQGLEFLIYFQGNSAPDKSGLPSDRFSAERTGGSVSTLTIQRTQQEDSAVYLCASSSSGGHYEQYFGPGTRLTVT.

The CDR3 DNA follows: TGTGCCAGCAGCTTAGTCGGAAGTACGGGACAAGCCTCCGGGACCCAGTACTTC. Its protein is CASSLVGSTGQASGTQYF. The chain has TRBV7-9 and TRBJ2-5, with TRBD1 as a possible D gene (6 bases). V was shortened by 1 base and J by 7 bases, with 25 bases between the two germline ends. This CDR3 region has 18 residues. Germline CDR1 SEHNR, CDR2 FQNEAQ (reference sequence).

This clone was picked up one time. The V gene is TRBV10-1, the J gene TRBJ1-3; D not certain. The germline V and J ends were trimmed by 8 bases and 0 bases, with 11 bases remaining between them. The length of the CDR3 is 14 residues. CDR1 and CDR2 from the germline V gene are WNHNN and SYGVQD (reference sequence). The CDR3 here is CASSPRGSGNTIYF. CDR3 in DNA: TGCGCCAGCTCCCCCCGGGGCTCTGGAAACACCATATATTTT.

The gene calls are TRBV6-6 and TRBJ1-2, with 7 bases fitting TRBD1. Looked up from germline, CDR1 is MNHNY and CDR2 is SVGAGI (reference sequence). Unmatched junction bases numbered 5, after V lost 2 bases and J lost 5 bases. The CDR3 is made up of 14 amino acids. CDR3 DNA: TGTGCCAGCAGTTACCCCGACAGGGATTATGGCTACACCTTC. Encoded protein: CASSYPDRDYGYTF.

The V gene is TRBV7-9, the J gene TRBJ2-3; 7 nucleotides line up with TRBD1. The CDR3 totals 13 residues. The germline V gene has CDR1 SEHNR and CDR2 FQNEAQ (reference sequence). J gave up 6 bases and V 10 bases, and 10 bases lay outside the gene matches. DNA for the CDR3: TGTGCCACCAAGAGAGGGGGCCGGGATACGCAGTATTTT. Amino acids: CATKRGGRDTQYF.

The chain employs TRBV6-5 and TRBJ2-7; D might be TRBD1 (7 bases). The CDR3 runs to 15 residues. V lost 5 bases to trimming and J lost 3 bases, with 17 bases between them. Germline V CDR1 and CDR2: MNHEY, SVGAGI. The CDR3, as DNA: TGTGCCAGCAGTCCGAGGTGGCAGGGGGGCTACGAGCAGTACTTC. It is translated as CASSPRWQGGYEQYF.

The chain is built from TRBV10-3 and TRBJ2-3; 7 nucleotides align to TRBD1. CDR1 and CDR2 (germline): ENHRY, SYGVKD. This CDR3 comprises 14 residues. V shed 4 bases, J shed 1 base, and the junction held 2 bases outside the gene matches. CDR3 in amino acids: CAISGQGGTDTQYF. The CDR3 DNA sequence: TGTGCCATCAGTGGACAGGGAGGCACAGATACGCAGTATTTT.

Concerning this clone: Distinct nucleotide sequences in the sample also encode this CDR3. CDR3: CASTGYNSPLHF. The CDR3 nucleotides read TGTGCCAGCACGGGTTATAATTCACCCCTCCACTTT. The chain is built from TRBV6-1 and TRBJ1-6; D gene ambiguous. Per the germline V gene, CDR1 is MNHNS and CDR2 is SASEGT. This CDR3 is built from 12 residues. With 7 bases removed from V and 4 bases from J, the gap between germline ends came to 5 bases.

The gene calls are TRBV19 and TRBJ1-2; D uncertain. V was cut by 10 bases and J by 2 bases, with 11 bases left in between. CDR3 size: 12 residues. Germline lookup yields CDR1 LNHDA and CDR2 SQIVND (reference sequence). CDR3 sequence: CATSPGNYGYTF. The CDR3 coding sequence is TGTGCCACCAGCCCCGGGAACTATGGCTACACCTTC.

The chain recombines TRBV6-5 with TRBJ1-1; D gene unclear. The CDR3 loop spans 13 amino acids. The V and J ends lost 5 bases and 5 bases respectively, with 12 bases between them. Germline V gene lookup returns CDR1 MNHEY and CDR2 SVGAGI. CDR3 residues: CASSLSSPTEAFF. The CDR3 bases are TGTGCCAGCAGTCTAAGTAGCCCGACTGAAGCTTTCTTT.

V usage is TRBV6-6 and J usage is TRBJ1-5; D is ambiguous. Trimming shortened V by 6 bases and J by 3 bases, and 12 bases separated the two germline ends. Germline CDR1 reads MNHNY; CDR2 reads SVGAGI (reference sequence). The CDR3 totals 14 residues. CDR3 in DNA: TGTGCCAGCAGCCTCCTGACTTTCAATCAGCCCCAGCATTTT. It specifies CASSLLTFNQPQHF.

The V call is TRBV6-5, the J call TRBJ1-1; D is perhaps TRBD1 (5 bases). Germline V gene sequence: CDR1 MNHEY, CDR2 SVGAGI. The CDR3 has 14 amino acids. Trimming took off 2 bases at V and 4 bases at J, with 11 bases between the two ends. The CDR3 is CASSYRGTTTEAFF. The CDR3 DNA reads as TGTGCCAGCAGTTACCGGGGGACGACCACTGAAGCTTTCTTT.

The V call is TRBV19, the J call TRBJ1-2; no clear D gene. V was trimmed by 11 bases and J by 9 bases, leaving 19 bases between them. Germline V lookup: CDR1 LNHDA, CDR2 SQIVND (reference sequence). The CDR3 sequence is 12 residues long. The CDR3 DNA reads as TGTGCCGCTTCCACACAGTTTGGAAGCTACACCTTC. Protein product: CAASTQFGSYTF. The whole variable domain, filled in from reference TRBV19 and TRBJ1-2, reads DGGITQSPKYLFRKEGQNVTLSCEQNLNHDAMYWYRQDPGQGLRLIYYSQIVNDFQKGDIAEGYSVSREKKESFPLTVTSAQKNPTAFYLCAASTQFGSYTFGSGTRLTVV.

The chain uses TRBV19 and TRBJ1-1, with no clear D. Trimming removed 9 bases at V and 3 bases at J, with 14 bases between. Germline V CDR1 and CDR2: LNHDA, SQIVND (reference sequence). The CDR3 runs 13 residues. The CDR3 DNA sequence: TGTGCCAGCCAATCGAGGTTGGACACTGAAGCTTTCTTT. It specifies CASQSRLDTEAFF.

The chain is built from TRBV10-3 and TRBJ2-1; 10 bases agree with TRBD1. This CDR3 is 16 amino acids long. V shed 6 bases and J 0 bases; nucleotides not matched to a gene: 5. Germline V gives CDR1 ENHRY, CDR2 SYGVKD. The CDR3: CAIRGDRGGSYNEQFF. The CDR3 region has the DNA TGTGCCATCAGGGGGGACAGGGGTGGCTCCTACAATGAGCAGTTCTTC.

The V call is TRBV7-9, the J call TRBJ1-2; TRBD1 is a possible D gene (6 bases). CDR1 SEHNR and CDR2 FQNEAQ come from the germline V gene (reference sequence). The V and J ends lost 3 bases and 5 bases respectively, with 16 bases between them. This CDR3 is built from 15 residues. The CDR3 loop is CASSLGRDKIYGYTF. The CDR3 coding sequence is TGTGCCAGCAGCTTGGGGAGGGACAAAATATATGGCTACACCTTC.